The T cell receptor beta chain described here comes from a study of human T cells and chemical hapten exposure (dated by TCRdb to the early 2020s). A note on the overall study: For sensitization, 2% DPC in acetone was applied to a roughly 2 cm by roughly 2 cm area of upper inner arm skin. Patient blood was sampled pre-sensitization (week 0) and at 2, 6 and about 24 weeks after DPC sensitization. In alopecia patients, the study followed how the peripheral blood TCR repertoire changed in vivo over primary and secondary sensitization to diphenylcyclopropenone (DPC), a hapten. Twenty-nine alopecia patients provided blood for TCR sequencing at one to four time points (pre-sensitization, 2, 6 and 24 weeks). Libraries were pooled for sequencing, and variation in per-sample TCR yields was attributed mainly to small differences in library volumes within the pool. Patients additionally received weekly therapeutic DPC doses to the scalp throughout the approximately 25-week study period. Alopecia areata with under or over 50% scalp involvement, alopecia totalis and alopecia universalis were represented in the patient cohort, which was mostly female. Patch testing on the upper back used Finn chambers containing 0.01% DPC, with scoring done after 6 days according to International Contact Dermatitis Research Group standards.

The library was produced with RACE. Sequenced using a NextSeq 500. During library preparation, unique molecular identifiers were attached to individual cDNA molecules so that TCRs could be counted in a quantitative, reproducible way. For every blood RNA sample, sequencing covered both the TCR alpha and TCR beta chains. The original methods were these. The median number of TCRs per sample was approximately 96,000, ranging from about 23,224 to 690,600. The Decombinator software suite was used to annotate V, J and CDR3 in the TCR reads. For PS versus PT1 abundance plots, all samples were subsampled to the same number of TCRs (28,000). Expanded TCRs were defined as absent before sensitization and observed at least eight times at the 2-week time point. TCRdb itself trimmed the public reads at Q25 with fastp, ran MiXCR and retained productive beta chains. Every CDR3 protein is listed once, alongside the most common genes and DNA of its rows. None of the V and J calls come from the authors' own analysis; TCRdb made them. The sample profile shows about 82,000 distinct CDR3 sequences; 10% to 15% of them were found once. Clones ranked in the top ten supply roughly 6% of the sample.

This clonotype was seen repeatedly, ten times or more. Its recognized antigen is unknown. Qualities for individual bases were not recorded, and no much larger clone is one base off. Study-wide findings and limitations: Because every patient had alopecia, a presumed autoimmune disease, the patients' immune response might differ from that of healthy individuals. The number of TCRs above 1 in 1000 frequency did not change with DPC sensitization; there was no evidence of global repertoire structure alterations. After repeated subsampling, the strength of the expansion versus patch-test correlation and the threshold at which it became significant changed. Compared with pre-sensitization or healthy control sets, expanded TCRs formed significantly more large CDR3 similarity clusters, which is consistent with antigen-driven responses. Patch test score was positively correlated with the number of PT1 expanded TCRs, with significance at thresholds 8, 16 and 32 but not at 4.

The time point tag for this specimen amounts to: patch test 3, about 24 weeks after DPC sensitization. The label giving this sample's treatment or condition can be read as: therapeutic diphenylcyclopropenone sensitization with weekly scalp DPC. At every patch-test visit, the blood draw took place before the patch test was put on. Eligible patients were aged 18 to 70, diagnosed with alopecia, deemed suitable for DPC therapy, and excluded if pregnant. Unfractionated whole blood was collected in Tempus Blood RNA tubes, and total RNA was extracted from that blood. Trimming removed 4 bases from V and 3 bases from J, leaving 12 bases between the germline ends. The CDR3 runs 14 residues from the cysteine to the phenylalanine. The entry retains the CDR3 DNA only, 42 bases that are in frame from base 1. The germline V gene sets CDR1 to SGHVS and CDR2 to FNYEAQ.

The sequence links TRBV7-6 to TRBJ2-5; the D gene lacks a confident call. This TCR came from a woman aged 50 to 60 with alopecia areata. Some clones in this sample may be carry-over from other donors' samples. Sequenced here: whole blood, sampled in connection with sensitization to the hapten diphenylcyclopropenone (DPC). The CDR3 in this case is CASSSLLEKETQYF. Here is the DNA: TGTGCCAGCAGCTCCCTCCTAGAAAAAGAGACCCAGTACTTC.